Detailed here is one TCR beta chain. Profiled with immunoSEQ multiplex PCR; TCRdb holds only in-frame clones, not every one. The sample holds about 50,000 clones, around 90% seen once. This CDR3 contains 14 residues. Per germline, CDR1 PRHDT and CDR2 FYEKMQ (reference sequence). V lost 3 bases and J 4 bases, leaving 13 bases between the germline ends. The entry originates in a study of technical replicates of blood from several donors. What was sequenced was PBMCs. The TCR sequence derives from a human donor in good health. Some clones in this sample may be carry-over from other donors' samples. This chain links TRBV13 with TRBJ2-7, with D possibly being TRBD2 (5 bases). DNA for the CDR3: TGTGCCAGCAGCTTGGCGGGCAGAAGATACGAGCAGTACTTC. Its protein product is CASSLAGRRYEQYF.